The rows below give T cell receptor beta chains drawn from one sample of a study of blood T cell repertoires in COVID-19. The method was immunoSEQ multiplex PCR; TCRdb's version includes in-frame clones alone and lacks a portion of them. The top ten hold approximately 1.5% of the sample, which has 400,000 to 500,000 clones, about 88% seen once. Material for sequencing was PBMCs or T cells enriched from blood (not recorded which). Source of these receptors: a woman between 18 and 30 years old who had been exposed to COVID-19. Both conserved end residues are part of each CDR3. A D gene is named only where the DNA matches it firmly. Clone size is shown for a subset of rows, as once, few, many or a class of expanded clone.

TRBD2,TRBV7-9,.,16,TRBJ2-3,CASSLAGAGGADTQYF,TGTGCCAGCAGCTTAGCGGGAGCGGGGGGGGCAGATACGCAGTATTTT
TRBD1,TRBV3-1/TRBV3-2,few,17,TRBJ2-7,CASSQALTGGESREQYF,TGTGCCAGCAGCCAAGCCCTGACAGGGGGCGAATCTCGCGAGCAGTACTTC
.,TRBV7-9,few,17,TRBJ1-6,CASSSSGSSFYNSPLHF,TGTGCCAGCAGCTCGTCGGGGTCCTCTTTCTATAATTCACCCCTCCACTTT
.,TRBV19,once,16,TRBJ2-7,CASSHGRRQGTYEQYF,TGTGCCAGTAGTCATGGTCGGCGGCAGGGGACGTACGAGCAGTACTTC
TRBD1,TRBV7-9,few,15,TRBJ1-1,CASSARQGVNTEAFF,TGTGCCAGCAGCGCCCGACAGGGCGTGAACACTGAAGCTTTCTTT
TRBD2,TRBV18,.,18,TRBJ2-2,CASSLLEQGLADTGELFF,TGTGCCAGCTCACTCCTTGAGCAGGGACTAGCTGACACCGGGGAGCTGTTTTTT
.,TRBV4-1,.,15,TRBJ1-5,CASSYASGSGQPQHF,TGCGCCAGCAGCTACGCCTCGGGGTCGGGGCAGCCCCAGCATTTT
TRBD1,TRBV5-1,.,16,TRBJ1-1,CASSLGDRESFTEAFF,TGCGCCAGCAGCTTGGGGGACAGGGAATCTTTTACTGAAGCTTTCTTT
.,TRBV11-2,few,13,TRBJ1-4,CASSSQAQEQLFF,TGTGCCAGCAGCTCTCAAGCCCAAGAACAACTGTTTTTT
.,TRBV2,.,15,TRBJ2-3,CASSRRDFDTDTQYF,TGTGCCAGCAGCCGCAGGGATTTTGACACAGATACGCAGTATTTT
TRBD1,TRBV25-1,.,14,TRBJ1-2,CASSIPGTVGGYTF,TGTGCCAGCAGTATCCCCGGGACAGTGGGTGGCTACACCTTC
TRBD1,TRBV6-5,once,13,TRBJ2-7,CASTDRGPYEQYF,TGTGCCAGCACGGACAGGGGGCCCTACGAGCAGTACTTC
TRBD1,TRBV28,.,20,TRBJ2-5,CASSLSSDRVIEATEETQYF,TGTGCCAGCAGTTTATCCTCGGACAGGGTAATTGAGGCTACCGAAGAGACCCAGTACTTC
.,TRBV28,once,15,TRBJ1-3,CASSFSTGAGNTIYF,TGTGCCAGCAGTTTCTCGACAGGAGCCGGAAACACCATATATTTT
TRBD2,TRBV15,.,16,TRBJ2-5,CATSRGEAGGQETQYF,TGTGCCACCAGCAGAGGGGAGGCGGGAGGGCAAGAGACCCAGTACTTC
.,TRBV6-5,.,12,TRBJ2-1,CASSSPPNEQFF,TGTGCCAGCAGCTCCCCCCCCAATGAGCAGTTCTTC
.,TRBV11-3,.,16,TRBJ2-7,CASSLPSTHPPYEQYF,TGTGCCAGCAGCTTGCCTTCTACCCACCCTCCCTACGAGCAGTACTTC
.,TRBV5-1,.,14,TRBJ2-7,CASSLAGFIYEQYF,TGCGCCAGCAGCTTGGCGGGATTTATTTACGAGCAGTACTTC
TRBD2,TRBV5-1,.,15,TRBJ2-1,CASSLQGGSYNEQFF,TGCGCCAGCAGCTTGCAGGGAGGGTCATACAATGAGCAGTTCTTC
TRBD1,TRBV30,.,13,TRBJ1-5,CAWGQDSNQPQHF,TGTGCCTGGGGACAGGATAGCAATCAGCCCCAGCATTTT
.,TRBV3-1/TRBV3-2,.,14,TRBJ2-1,CASSRGGALNEQFF,TGTGCCAGCAGCCGGGGGGGCGCCCTCAATGAGCAGTTCTTC
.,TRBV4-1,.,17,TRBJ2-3,CASSQESQGNYPDTQYF,TGCGCCAGCAGCCAAGAGTCTCAGGGGAATTATCCAGATACGCAGTATTTT
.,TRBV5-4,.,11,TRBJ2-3,CASSLLGTQYF,TGTGCCAGCAGCTTACTCGGGACGCAGTATTTT
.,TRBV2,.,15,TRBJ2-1,CASSVARGSYNEQFF,TGTGCCAGCAGTGTAGCCAGGGGCTCCTACAATGAGCAGTTCTTC
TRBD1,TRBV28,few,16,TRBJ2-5,CASSPSPGQGLETQYF,TGTGCCAGCAGTCCGTCCCCGGGACAGGGATTAGAGACCCAGTACTTC